This T cell receptor (beta chain) was identified in a study of T-cell memory formation after mild COVID-19. The wider study: Most TCR clusters belonged to a single donor. Study findings and constraints: Those CD4+ clones that contracted were mainly in CM and EM (CD8+ ones in EMRA). Contracting clones from day 15 to 85 showed balanced CD4/CD8; later expanders favored CD4+. Cross-reactive memory seemingly joined, as some responding clones were found in pre-infection memory.

TCRdb re-called the 5' RACE reads through MiXCR, storing one row per CDR3 protein. This table holds 80,000 to 130,000 distinct CDR3 sequences, roughly 10% found once. CDR1 and CDR2 (germline): MNHEY, SVGEGT. The CDR3 loop spans 15 amino acids. V lost 5 bases, J lost 3 bases, and 17 bases lay in between. About this clonotype: Its target is unknown.

The sequence came from a man between 18 and 35 years old who had mild COVID-19 (a few samples of this study predate the infection). Cell type and time point are not known. Sequenced sample: PBMCs or a T cell subset sorted from them (not recorded which). This rearrangement joins TRBV6-2 or TRBV6-3 to TRBJ2-7; perhaps D is TRBD1 or TRBD2 (5 bases each). Written as DNA, the CDR3 is TGTGCCAGCAGTCACCCCCGGGACCCAAACTACGAGCAGTACTTC. Translating gives CASSHPRDPNYEQYF.